Listed here are 27 T cell receptor beta chains from one sample, sequenced in a study of blood T cell repertoires in COVID-19. Data came from immunoSEQ multiplex PCR; TCRdb stores just in-frame clones and leaves some out. The data hold fewer than 350,000 clones, with about nine tenths observed a single time. Material for sequencing was PBMCs or T cells enriched from blood (not recorded which). The receptors derive from a man aged 55 to 70 who had recovered from COVID-19.

V usage is TRBV7-9 and J usage is TRBJ2-1; 7 bases fit TRBD1. V gave up 4 bases and J gave up 2 bases; unmatched junction bases: 5. Germline V CDR1 and CDR2: SEHNR, FQNEAQ (reference sequence). The length of the CDR3 is 15 residues. The CDR3 region is CASSSIGQAYNEQFF. For the CDR3, the DNA is TGTGCCAGCAGCTCCATTGGACAGGCCTACAATGAGCAGTTCTTC.

CDR3 in DNA: TGTGCCACCAGTGATTTAACTAGCGGCTACAATGAGCAGTTCTTC. Translated: CATSDLTSGYNEQFF. The chain uses TRBV24-1 and TRBJ2-1, with 8 bases lining up with TRBD2. The CDR3 is made up of 15 amino acids. Per the germline V gene, CDR1 is KGHDR and CDR2 is SFDVKD. With V trimmed by 1 base and J by 3 bases, 1 base remained unmatched.

The chain joins TRBV5-1 to TRBJ1-2; 7 bases are shared with TRBD1. This CDR3 is 16 amino acids long. Germline V gene data show CDR1 as SGHRS and CDR2 as YFSETQ. The ends lost 4 bases at V and 2 bases at J; junction bases unmatched: 11. The CDR3 reads CASSPLSLGQNYGYTF. CDR3 DNA: TGCGCCAGCAGCCCCCTAAGCCTGGGACAGAACTATGGCTACACCTTC. The full variable domain, with the rest looked up from reference TRBV5-1 and TRBJ1-2, is KAGVTQTPRYLIKTRGQQVTLSCSPISGHRSVSWYQQTPGQGLQFLFEYFSETQRNKGNFPGRFSGRQFSNSRSEMNVSTLELGDSALYLCASSPLSLGQNYGYTFGSGTRLTVV.

This chain links TRBV15 with TRBJ2-3; 7 nucleotides match TRBD2. Germline V lookup: CDR1 LNHNV, CDR2 YYDKDF (reference sequence). J lost 0 bases, V lost 3 bases, and 6 bases had no gene match. The CDR3 contains 16 residues. CDR3 sequence: CATSRGGVASTDTQYF. The CDR3 DNA sequence: TGTGCCACCAGCAGGGGAGGGGTTGCTAGCACAGATACGCAGTATTTT.

The chain's CDR3 is CASSRDRGVEKLFF. CDR3 nucleotides: TGTGCCAGCTCCCGAGACAGGGGGGTTGAAAAACTGTTTTTT. The gene calls are TRBV7-2 and TRBJ1-4; 9 bases match TRBD1. Germline trimming cut 8 bases from V and 7 bases from J; bases unmatched to any gene: 8. From germline, CDR1 is SGHTA and CDR2 FQGNSA. The CDR3 has 14 amino acids. Together with reference TRBV7-2 and TRBJ1-4, the CDR3 gives the full variable domain: GAGVSQSPSNKVTEKGKDVELRCDPISGHTALYWYRQSLGQGLEFLIYFQGNSAPDKSGLPSDRFSAERTGGSVSTLTIQRTQQEDSAVYLCASSRDRGVEKLFFGSGTQLSVL.

This clone was found once. The CDR3 protein is CASSTGQGSNTEAFF. For the CDR3, the DNA is TGTGCCAGCAGCACCGGACAGGGGTCGAACACTGAAGCTTTCTTT. V gene TRBV7-2 combines with J gene TRBJ1-1, with 9 nucleotides matching TRBD1. The CDR3 consists of 15 residues. Germline-derived CDR1 and CDR2 are SGHTA and FQGNSA. The V segment lost 5 bases and the J segment 1 base; nucleotides outside the gene matches: 5.

This clone has more than one count but fewer than ten. This chain uses TRBV20-1 with TRBJ2-1; the match to TRBD2 covers 9 bases. Germline V gene data show CDR1 as DFQATT and CDR2 as SNEGSKA (reference sequence). V lost 3 bases and J lost 4; bases outside the gene matches: 7. The CDR3 contains 15 residues. The DNA of the CDR3 is TGCAGTGCTAGTCCCCCTACTAGCGGGTACAATGAGCAGTTCTTC. Amino acid sequence: CSASPPTSGYNEQFF.

The V call is TRBV6-5, the J call TRBJ1-1; D not certain. The V end lost 5 bases, the J end lost 2 bases, and 12 bases lay between the germline ends. The V gene's germline CDR1 is MNHEY and CDR2 SVGAGI. This CDR3 is built from 14 residues. CDR3 residues: CASSPSRANTEAFF. CDR3 coding DNA: TGTGCCAGCAGTCCCTCGCGGGCCAACACTGAAGCTTTCTTT.

The CDR3 sequence is CASSPTSGRTDTQYF. For the CDR3, the DNA is TGTGCCAGCTCACCAACTAGCGGGAGGACAGATACGCAGTATTTT. The chain has TRBV18 and TRBJ2-3, with 12 bases that match TRBD2. The germline V gene has CDR1 KGHSH and CDR2 LQKENI. V shed 2 bases and J 3 bases; nucleotides not matched to a gene: 0. This CDR3 region has 15 residues.

The chain links TRBV7-2 to TRBJ2-1; unclear D gene. V was trimmed by 2 bases and J by 7 bases, leaving 6 bases between them. The CDR3 consists of 12 residues. Per germline, CDR1 SGHTA and CDR2 FQGNSA. CDR3 sequence reads: CASSLFRNEQFF. CDR3 DNA: TGTGCCAGCAGCTTATTTCGTAATGAGCAGTTCTTC.

The chain links TRBV18 to TRBJ2-6; 8 positions match TRBD1. The J segment lost 3 bases and the V segment lost 1 base, leaving 5 bases of the junction unmatched. The CDR3 contains 17 residues. CDR1 and CDR2 (germline): KGHSH, LQKENI. The DNA of the CDR3 is TGTGCCAGCTCACCACAACAGGGGGAGAGTGGGGCCAACGTCCTGACTTTC. Translation: CASSPQQGESGANVLTF.

The chain combines TRBV5-5 with TRBJ2-7; 9 bases align to TRBD1. The CDR3 runs to 15 residues. The germline V gene has CDR1 SGHKS and CDR2 YYEKEE (reference sequence). Trimming removed 3 bases from V and 4 bases from J; junction bases left unmatched: 8. The CDR3: CASSSLGTGSYEQYF. The CDR3 DNA reads TGTGCCAGCAGCTCGCTAGGGACAGGGTCATACGAGCAGTACTTC.

The chain employs TRBV5-1 and TRBJ1-1, with D unresolved. The germline CDR1 and CDR2 sequences are SGHRS and YFSETQ. There are 13 residues in the CDR3. V dropped 4 bases and J dropped 4 bases, with 11 bases sitting between them. The CDR3 sequence is CASSGTSSTEAFF. CDR3 DNA: TGCGCCAGCAGCGGAACGTCTAGCACTGAAGCTTTCTTT.

The chain has TRBV3-1 (or the pseudogene TRBV3-2) and TRBJ1-1, with D possibly TRBD1 on 6 matching bases. Germline V gene sequence: CDR1 LGHDT, CDR2 YNNKEL (reference sequence). CDR3 size: 14 residues. The V and J ends lost 5 bases and 1 base respectively, with 11 bases between them. CDR3 sequence reads: CASSGRDKNTEAFF. The CDR3 DNA follows: TGTGCCAGCAGCGGCCGGGACAAGAACACTGAAGCTTTCTTT.

The chain employs TRBV11-2 and TRBJ2-7, with TRBD2 identical over 7 bases. The CDR3 consists of 14 residues. Germline V CDR1 and CDR2: SGHAT, FQNNGV. V lost 0 bases, J lost 6 bases, and 5 bases stayed unmatched. CDR3 in DNA: TGTGCCAGCAGCTTAGAAAACGGCGGGAGCGAGCAGTACTTC. Protein: CASSLENGGSEQYF. Full variable domain (missing parts from reference TRBV11-2 and TRBJ2-7): EAGVAQSPRYKIIEKRQSVAFWCNPISGHATLYWYQQILGQGPKLLIQFQNNGVVDDSQLPKDRFSAERLKGVDSTLKIQPAKLEDSAVYLCASSLENGGSEQYFGPGTRLTVT.

V is TRBV15 and J is TRBJ2-7; 8 bases match TRBD1. The V segment lost 3 bases and the J segment 5 bases; nucleotides outside the gene matches: 3. Per germline, CDR1 LNHNV and CDR2 YYDKDF (reference sequence). CDR3 length: 13 amino acids. CDR3 region: CATSRTGEDEQYF. Written as DNA, the CDR3 is TGTGCCACCAGCAGGACAGGGGAGGACGAGCAGTACTTC.

The chain links TRBV28 to TRBJ2-3, with TRBD2 matching 7 bases. This CDR3 is 16 amino acids long. The J segment lost 0 bases and the V segment lost 5 bases, leaving 8 bases of the junction unmatched. CDR1 MDHEN and CDR2 SYDVKM come from the germline V gene. The CDR3 is CASSRSGTVSTDTQYF. CDR3 DNA sequence: TGTGCCAGCAGTCGGAGCGGGACCGTTAGCACAGATACGCAGTATTTT.

Worth noting for this clone: One junction end does not reproduce the germline sequence, and a read error may be involved. The chain couples TRBV9 to TRBJ1-2; D remains ambiguous. The germline V gene encodes CDR1 SGDLS and CDR2 YYNGEE. There are 16 residues in the CDR3. CDR3 region: CASSPALYGTYYGYTF. DNA for the CDR3: TGTGCCAGCAGCCCAGCCCTCTATGGCACATACTATGGCTACACTTTC.

The chain is built from TRBV7-9 and TRBJ2-1; TRBD2 aligns across 10 bases. The V and J ends lost 5 bases and 0 bases, in that order; junction bases with no gene match: 13. This CDR3 is 19 amino acids long. CDR1 SEHNR and CDR2 FQNEAQ come from the germline V gene (reference sequence). DNA for the CDR3: TGTGCCAGCAGCCCACTAGCGGGGTACTCCGATAGCTCCTACAATGAGCAGTTCTTC. Protein sequence: CASSPLAGYSDSSYNEQFF.

J is TRBJ1-4 and V is TRBV9; D is perhaps TRBD1 (6 bases). V shed 4 bases and J shed 7 bases, with 14 bases lying between them. The V gene's germline CDR1 is SGDLS and CDR2 YYNGEE. CDR3 size: 14 residues. The CDR3 protein is CASSQTGGGEKLFF. The CDR3 DNA reads as TGTGCCAGCAGCCAGACAGGCGGGGGTGAAAAACTGTTTTTT.

V usage is TRBV6-5 and J usage is TRBJ1-2, with D perhaps matching TRBD1 (5 bases). The CDR3 covers 13 residues. V shed 2 bases and J shed 7 bases, with 11 bases lying between them. Germline loops: CDR1 MNHEY, CDR2 SVGAGI. In DNA, the CDR3 is TGTGCCAGCAGTTACGCCACAAGGGGTGGCTACACCTTC. Its translation is CASSYATRGGYTF.

V usage is TRBV18 and J usage is TRBJ2-1, with TRBD2 identical over 11 bases. The trim removed 8 bases at V and 8 bases at J, leaving 5 bases unmatched. This CDR3 contains 13 residues. Germline CDR1 reads KGHSH; CDR2 reads LQKENI. The CDR3 DNA is TGTGCCAGCGAACTAGCGGGAGAACATGAGCAGTTCTTC. The encoded protein is CASELAGEHEQFF.

The chain joins TRBV5-4 to TRBJ2-7; 8 bases fit TRBD1. CDR3 length: 15 amino acids. CDR1 and CDR2 from the germline V gene are SGHNT and YYREEE (reference sequence). V was clipped by 4 bases and J by 1 base; unmatched bases: 7. CDR3 amino acids: CASSHKDRGSYEQYF. As DNA, the CDR3 is TGTGCCAGCAGCCACAAAGACAGGGGTTCCTACGAGCAGTACTTC. Combining the CDR3 with reference TRBV5-4 and TRBJ2-7 gives the whole variable domain ETGVTQSPTHLIKTRGQQVTLRCSSQSGHNTVSWYQQALGQGPQFIFQYYREEENGRGNFPPRFSGLQFPNYSSELNVNALELDDSALYLCASSHKDRGSYEQYFGPGTRLTVT.

The rearrangement joins TRBV2 to TRBJ2-7; D possibly corresponds to TRBD1 (5 bases). V was pared by 8 bases and J by 0 bases, with 14 bases between. Germline CDR1 reads SNHLY; CDR2 reads FYNNEI. The CDR3 is made up of 14 amino acids. CDR3 loop: CASRRQLSSYEQYF. CDR3 nucleotide sequence: TGTGCCAGCCGGCGACAGCTAAGCTCCTACGAGCAGTACTTC.

This chain links TRBV19 with TRBJ1-1; D is possibly TRBD1 (6 bases). Deletions cut 10 bases from V and 1 base from J, with 13 bases between. This CDR3 is 13 amino acids long. CDR1 and CDR2 from the germline V gene are LNHDA and SQIVND (reference sequence). CDR3: CATSDRPNTEAFF. DNA of the CDR3: TGTGCCACCTCCGACAGGCCGAACACTGAAGCTTTCTTT.

This clone was counted once. The chain carries TRBV13 and TRBJ1-1, with D perhaps matching TRBD1 (5 bases). The V gene's germline CDR1 is PRHDT and CDR2 FYEKMQ (reference sequence). CDR3 length: 14 amino acids. Trimming left V 5 bases short and J 7 bases short, with 17 bases between. For the CDR3, the DNA is TGTGCCAGCAGCGCACGATTACTCAGGGTTGAAGCTTTCTTT. It encodes CASSARLLRVEAFF.

The rearrangement joins TRBV27 to TRBJ1-2, with 8 bases aligning to TRBD1. V shed 3 bases and J 6 bases; nucleotides not matched to a gene: 6. The CDR3 contains 14 residues. Germline V gene sequence: CDR1 MNHEY, CDR2 SMNVEV (reference sequence). For the CDR3, the DNA is TGTGCCAGCAGTTTTCAGGGGGCGCGAAATGGCTACACCTTC. Encoded protein: CASSFQGARNGYTF.